This T cell receptor beta chain was retrieved from a study of identical twins (dated by TCRdb to about 2016). The study in broad terms: TCR alpha and beta repertoires from monozygotic twins, unrelated adults of various ages and cord blood were deep-sequenced to test whether fetal clonotypes persist. Replicate twin experiments were performed at different times using different library preparation protocols to rule out contamination. General study outcomes and caveats: Because the same donors could not be followed over many years, the conclusions relied on cross-sectional statistical analysis. Invariant T cells such as MAIT and iNKT could partly confound zero-insertion analyses, although diverse VJ usage argued against such confounding for most clonotypes. In monozygotic twins, recombination models systematically underestimated out-of-frame TCR alpha sharing, but the models matched the sharing seen between unrelated individuals. Abundant cord blood beta clonotypes had fewer insertions, young adult naive repertoires showed a similar but weaker trend, and memory repertoires showed no such trend. The excess sharing between twins in beta out-of-frame sequences was weaker because fewer shared sequences reduced the signal-to-noise ratio. Compared with coincidental sharing between unrelated individuals, an excess of low generation-probability sequences was observed among out-of-frame TCR alpha sequences shared between twins.

Reading from cysteine to phenylalanine, the CDR3 counts 15 amino acids. The DNA shown is the 45-base CDR3, in frame from base 1. V is trimmed back by 5 bases and J by 3 bases, and the junction contains 10 bases that no gene match accounts for. This clonotype was observed a few times. Its antigen is currently not known. The input lacks base qualities; no much larger clone sits a single base away. Receptor libraries were prepared by 5' RACE. Sequencing instrument: Illumina HiSeq 2000. A universal primer binding site was added through template switching, and the final cDNA carried a unique molecular identifier so that TCR cDNA molecules could be counted accurately. Specific primers in the conserved constant-segment region were used to synthesize first-strand cDNA for the TCR alpha and beta chains. To control for contamination, every cDNA library carried two barcodes: a SMART-Mk sample barcode plus Illumina barcodes. TruSeq adapter sequences, together with Illumina sample barcodes, were added in two successive PCR steps. TCR alpha and beta cDNA libraries were sequenced on the Illumina HiSeq platform with custom primers. The paper's data handling went like this. MiGEC processed the raw reads to extract unique molecular identifiers, while MiXCR was used to determine the CDR3 positions. Recombination models were inferred per individual with the repgenHMM and IGoR tools using an EM algorithm. The tcR package in R was used for shared clonotype analysis, with sharing normalized by the product of cloneset sizes. Out-of-frame nonproductive sequences were analyzed to study raw recombination free of thymic and clonal selection effects. TCRdb took the public reads, trimmed them with fastp at Q25, ran MiXCR for clone calling and kept in-frame beta chains. Each CDR3 protein gets just one entry, which takes the most common genes and DNA from the rows behind it. What appears here as the V and J calls and clone size reflects TCRdb's work, not the paper's. The sample table shows 450,000 to 650,000 distinct CDR3 sequences, and 13% to 15% are seen once. The top ten clones comprise roughly 0.42% of the sample.

Only healthy Caucasian donors were included. The twin cohort comprised three pairs of female monozygotic twins, all aged about 18 to 29 years. Positive isolation kits from Invitrogen were used to isolate the CD4+ and CD8+ T cell populations. A further study also used this sample, focusing on yellow fever vaccine responses in identical twins. As noted in the second study: The T cell response to vaccination in identical twins was reported by the authors to appear partly convergent and partly personalized. The study precisely tracked vaccine-responding T cell clones in identical twins.

The sequence derives from a woman younger than 35 in good health. The chain links TRBV12-3 or TRBV12-4 with TRBJ2-7; TRBD2 matches 7 bases in the middle. The sequenced sample consisted of CD4+ T cells sorted from blood. The DNA is as follows: TGTGCCAGCAGTCTGCTAGGGCTAGCGGACTACGAGCAGTACTTC. Its amino acids are CASSLLGLADYEQYF.